The 2 T cell receptor beta chains below all came from one sample that was sequenced in a study of naive and memory T cell subsets. An equimolar mix of two oligonucleotides served as the beta constant-region primer for TRBC1 and TRBC2. Four rounds of PCR amplified the ligated cDNA using nested alpha and beta constant-region primers plus SP2. TCRdb reprocessed the UMI-ligation and nested PCR reads with MiXCR, giving one entry per CDR3 protein. The table has some 82,000 distinct CDR3 sequences, over 8.5% seen once. Sequencing was done on a sample of naive CD8+ T cells from blood. The receptor source for this set is a human donor in good health.

This clonotype was seen a handful of times. The V call is TRBV29-1, the J call TRBJ2-2, with 7 nucleotides matching TRBD1. Per germline, CDR1 SQVTM and CDR2 ANQGSEA. The J segment lost 2 bases and the V segment lost 7 bases, leaving 7 bases of the junction unmatched. The CDR3 loop spans 14 amino acids. The CDR3 DNA reads TGCAGCGCAGCCGGGACAGTTAACACCGGGGAGCTGTTTTTT. This gives the protein CSAAGTVNTGELFF.

This clonotype was seen at least ten times. The genes are TRBV27 and TRBJ1-5; D is unclear. This CDR3 contains 14 residues. Germline CDR1 reads MNHEY; CDR2 reads SMNVEV (reference sequence). V lost 5 bases to trimming and J lost 6 bases, with 14 bases between them. Here the CDR3 reads CASSRAEGGQPQHF. The CDR3 DNA reads TGTGCCAGCAGTCGCGCGGAGGGCGGTCAGCCCCAGCATTTT.